Listed here are 27 T cell receptor beta chains from one sample, sequenced in a study of blood T cells in healthy people across ages. Using a J-beta primer mix together with a sample-barcoded 5' primer, a second PCR was run for about 6 to 11 cycles. Each CDR3 protein gets one entry after TCRdb re-called the 5' RACE reads with MiXCR. The sample lists fewer than 900,000 distinct CDR3 sequences, about 40% occurring once. Sequences were obtained from blood. The receptors come from an older woman in good health.

The chain recombines TRBV20-1 with TRBJ2-7; 7 bases match TRBD2. CDR3 length equals 15 residues. V lost 3 bases, J lost 1 base, and 9 bases stayed unmatched. Per the germline V gene, CDR1 is DFQATT and CDR2 is SNEGSKA (reference sequence). In nucleotides, the CDR3 is TGCAGTGCTAGCCCAATCGGACTAGATTCCTACGAGCAGTACTTC. It encodes CSASPIGLDSYEQYF.

This sequence joins TRBV7-9 and TRBJ2-7, with D perhaps matching TRBD1 or TRBD2 (5 bases each). CDR1 is SEHNR and CDR2 is FQNEAQ in the germline V gene (reference sequence). There are 14 residues in the CDR3. V lost 1 base and J 6 bases, leaving 13 bases between the germline ends. The CDR3 protein is CASSLDGAQFEQYF. Written as DNA, the CDR3 is TGTGCCAGCAGCTTAGACGGGGCGCAATTCGAGCAGTACTTC. The full variable domain, its missing parts supplied by reference TRBV7-9 and TRBJ2-7, is DTGVSQNPRHKITKRGQNVTFRCDPISEHNRLYWYRQTLGQGPEFLTYFQNEAQLEKSRLLSDRFSAERPKGSFSTLEIQRTEQGDSAMYLCASSLDGAQFEQYFGPGTRLTVT.

This clonotype was seen a few times. The chain links TRBV7-2 to TRBJ2-5; D is uncertain. Germline loops: CDR1 SGHTA, CDR2 FQGNSA. This CDR3 has 17 amino acids. Between the trimmed V and J ends, which lost 3 bases and 3 bases, there was a span of 20 bases. Here the CDR3 reads CASSFAGSLVGKETQYF. The CDR3 DNA reads as TGTGCCAGCAGCTTTGCCGGCTCGCTAGTGGGAAAAGAGACCCAGTACTTC. Variable domain in full (rest from reference TRBV7-2 and TRBJ2-5): GAGVSQSPSNKVTEKGKDVELRCDPISGHTALYWYRQSLGQGLEFLIYFQGNSAPDKSGLPSDRFSAERTGGSVSTLTIQRTQQEDSAVYLCASSFAGSLVGKETQYFGPGTRLLVL.

The gene calls are TRBV20-1 and TRBJ2-7, with TRBD2 as a possible D gene (5 bases). The DNA end is a closer match to TRBJ2-5, so the J assignment may be wrong. Germline V gene data show CDR1 as DFQATT and CDR2 as SNEGSKA (reference sequence). The CDR3 covers 11 residues. Written as DNA, the CDR3 is TGCAGTGTGGTAGCGATCGAGACCCAGTACTTC. It encodes CSVVAIETQYF.

The sample holds many counts of this clonotype. This chain uses TRBV6-2 or TRBV6-3 with TRBJ2-7, with TRBD1 matching over 8 bases. This CDR3 spans 17 amino acids. Trimming at V came to 6 bases and at J to 0 bases, leaving 13 bases not matched to a gene. Germline CDR1 is MNHEY and CDR2 is SVGEGT. The chain's CDR3 is CASSLSGQGPYSYEQYF. CDR3 bases: TGTGCCAGCAGCCTCAGCGGACAGGGACCCTACTCCTACGAGCAGTACTTC.

Comment on this clonotype: A much larger clonotype is one base distant, so this may be a read error. The chain is built from TRBV7-2 and TRBJ2-7; the D is unclear. Trimming removed 5 bases from V and 3 bases from J, with 17 bases in between. Germline lookup yields CDR1 SGHTA and CDR2 FQGNSA. This CDR3 comprises 15 residues. The CDR3 region has the DNA TGTGCCAGCAGCCCAATCGCTACTCCGTTCTACGAGCAGTACTTC. Translating it yields CASSPIATPFYEQYF.

V is TRBV24-1 and J is TRBJ2-1, with unresolved D. The J call may be in error: the DNA end matches TRBJ2-7 better. CDR3 length: 16 residues. Germline CDR1 and CDR2: KGHDR and SFDVKD. CDR3 loop: CATSDLRAPYFNEQYF. For the CDR3, the DNA is TGTGCCACCAGTGATTTGCGTGCCCCATACTTCAATGAGCAGTACTTC.

The chain uses TRBV28 and TRBJ1-4, with a tentative D call TRBD1 (5 bases). CDR1 is MDHEN and CDR2 is SYDVKM in the germline V gene. The CDR3 runs 14 residues. V was shortened by 4 bases and J by 8 bases, with 14 bases between the two germline ends. For the CDR3, the DNA is TGTGCCAGCAGTTCCGGGACCCACGGGGAAAAACTGTTTTTT. It specifies CASSSGTHGEKLFF.

The sample holds a few counts of this clonotype. The chain carries TRBV7-3 and TRBJ2-1; TRBD2 aligns across 9 bases. This CDR3 spans 15 amino acids. V trimming: 5 bases; J trimming: 5 bases; junction bases outside the gene matches: 7. Per germline, CDR1 SGHTA and CDR2 FQGTGA. The CDR3 coding sequence is TGTGCCAGCAGCCCGATAGCGGGAGACAACAATGAGCAGTTCTTC. This sequence encodes CASSPIAGDNNEQFF.

The genes are TRBV6-1 and TRBJ2-3; D ambiguous. Trimming cost V 4 bases and J 3 bases, with 11 bases left between them. The CDR3 is made up of 14 amino acids. Per the germline V gene, CDR1 is MNHNS and CDR2 is SASEGT. The DNA for the CDR3 is TGTGCCAGCAGTGGACTCTTGACTACAGATACGCAGTATTTT. Amino acid sequence: CASSGLLTTDTQYF.

This CDR3 is CASSYSAGGGDEQFF. In nucleotides, the CDR3 is TGTGCCAGCAGTTACTCGGCGGGGGGAGGCGATGAGCAGTTCTTC. The chain is built from TRBV6-5 and TRBJ2-1; 8 nucleotides align to TRBD2. After removal of 0 bases from V and 8 bases from J, the junction contained 6 bases not matched to a gene. CDR1 and CDR2 (germline): MNHEY, SVGAGI. CDR3 length: 15 amino acids.

The genes are TRBV5-1 and TRBJ2-3; D tentatively reads TRBD1 or TRBD2 (5 bases each). V was shortened by 4 bases and J by 4 bases, with 16 bases between the two germline ends. This CDR3 region has 15 residues. Germline CDR1 SGHRS, CDR2 YFSETQ. CDR3 nucleotide sequence: TGCGCCAGCAGCCCGGGACGAGAGTTCGCAGATACGCAGTATTTT. Translated, it gives CASSPGREFADTQYF.

The J gene is TRBJ2-7, the V gene TRBV6-2 or TRBV6-3, with 9 nucleotides matching TRBD2. Per germline, CDR1 MNHEY and CDR2 SVGEGT. The CDR3 is made up of 17 amino acids. J lost 5 bases, V lost 3 bases, and 14 bases had no gene match. Here the CDR3 reads CASSYRWASSGTHEQYF. CDR3 sequence (DNA): TGTGCCAGCAGTTATAGGTGGGCGTCTAGCGGGACCCACGAGCAGTACTTC.

For this clonotype: A junction end diverges from the germline sequence, so it may reflect a read error. The chain employs TRBV12-3 or TRBV12-4 and TRBJ2-7; a possible D gene is TRBD1 (5 bases). This CDR3 is 13 amino acids long. CDR3 sequence: CAGSSDTTYEQYF. DNA for the CDR3: TGTGCCGGCAGTTCGGACACGACATACGAGCAGTACTTC.

This chain joins TRBV20-1 and TRBJ1-1, with a weak D call TRBD1 (5 bases). The CDR3 covers 11 residues. CDR1 and CDR2 (germline): DFQATT, SNEGSKA (reference sequence). Between the trimmed V and J ends, which lost 4 bases and 3 bases, there was a span of 6 bases. As DNA, the CDR3 is TGCAGTGCTATCAGGGACACTGAAGCTTTCTTT. It yields the protein CSAIRDTEAFF.

The chain links TRBV9 to TRBJ2-1; 11 bases agree with TRBD1. CDR1 is SGDLS and CDR2 is YYNGEE in the germline V gene. The CDR3 consists of 15 residues. With 2 bases clipped from V and 6 bases from J, the junction kept 4 bases outside the gene matches. DNA of the CDR3: TGTGCCAGCAGCGTTTGGGACAGGGGGGTCAATGAGCAGTTCTTC. It encodes CASSVWDRGVNEQFF.

In its sample, this clonotype was seen a few times. V gene TRBV20-1 combines with J gene TRBJ2-1; D is possibly TRBD2 (6 bases). Germline V gene data show CDR1 as DFQATT and CDR2 as SNEGSKA (reference sequence). V shed 0 bases and J shed 7 bases, with 16 bases lying between them. CDR3 length: 15 amino acids. The CDR3 sequence is CSARDRRGATNEQFF. The CDR3 nucleotides are TGCAGTGCTAGAGATAGGCGCGGGGCGACTAATGAGCAGTTCTTC.

This rearrangement joins TRBV14 to TRBJ2-3; D is uncertain. Trimming shortened V by 1 base and J by 2 bases, and 7 bases separated the two germline ends. Per germline, CDR1 SGHDN and CDR2 FVKESK. The CDR3 has 14 residues. As DNA, the CDR3 is TGTGCCAGCAGCCAAGCGGCTTACACAGATACGCAGTATTTT. As protein: CASSQAAYTDTQYF.

The rearrangement uses TRBV18 and TRBJ1-2; TRBD1 might be the D (5 bases). Trimming took off 6 bases at V and 3 bases at J, with 14 bases between the two ends. The CDR3 sequence is 14 residues long. Germline V gives CDR1 KGHSH, CDR2 LQKENI. In DNA, the CDR3 is TGTGCCAGCTCCCGCGGCCGGGACGACTATGGCTACACCTTC. Its protein product is CASSRGRDDYGYTF.

The rearrangement joins TRBV12-1 to TRBJ2-1; TRBD2 is the table's D call, not checked against the DNA. TRBV12-1 is a known pseudogene. The CDR3 runs 16 residues. CDR3 in amino acids: CASSPNLGGRNNEQFF. Here the CDR3 DNA reads TGTGCCAGCAGCCCAAATCTCGGAGGGAGGAACAATGAGCAGTTCTTC.

This clonotype is a singleton in its sample. V usage is TRBV29-1 and J usage is TRBJ2-3, with D possibly TRBD2 on 6 matching bases. V was shortened by 7 bases and J by 0 bases, with 11 bases between the two germline ends. Looked up from germline, CDR1 is SQVTM and CDR2 is ANQGSEA. This CDR3 contains 13 residues. CDR3 nucleotides: TGCAGCGCGGAGGGGTCAAGCACAGATACGCAGTATTTT. Amino acid sequence: CSAEGSSTDTQYF.

This clonotype was seen more than once but under ten times. The V gene is TRBV20-1, the J gene TRBJ2-1, with 8 nucleotides matching TRBD2. Per the germline V gene, CDR1 is DFQATT and CDR2 is SNEGSKA (reference sequence). Germline trimming cut 5 bases from V and 9 bases from J; bases unmatched to any gene: 3. The CDR3 length is 11 residues. CDR3 residues: CSAVAGSEQFF. The CDR3 nucleotides are TGCAGTGCTGTAGCGGGAAGTGAGCAGTTCTTC.

The gene calls are TRBV4-3 and TRBJ2-1; 9 positions agree with TRBD1. Germline loops: CDR1 LGHNA, CDR2 YSLEER. The V segment lost 3 bases and the J segment 8 bases; nucleotides outside the gene matches: 8. This CDR3 contains 15 residues. The CDR3: CASSQGDRAPDEQFF. CDR3 nucleotide sequence: TGCGCCAGCAGCCAGGGGGACAGGGCTCCGGATGAGCAGTTCTTC.

This clonotype turned up a few times. The rearrangement links TRBV20-1 to TRBJ1-1, with D possibly matching TRBD1 (6 bases). Germline CDR1 reads DFQATT; CDR2 reads SNEGSKA (reference sequence). V dropped 3 bases and J dropped 2 bases, with 16 bases sitting between them. CDR3 size: 15 residues. The CDR3 loop reads CSARMPQGSNTEAFF. CDR3 coding DNA: TGCAGTGCTAGGATGCCACAGGGTTCTAACACTGAAGCTTTCTTT.

The CDR3 here is CASSQRRGAGTGELFF. In DNA form, the CDR3 reads TGCGCCAGCAGCCAAAGGCGGGGGGCAGGCACCGGGGAGCTGTTTTTT. The rearrangement uses TRBV4-3 and TRBJ2-2; the match to TRBD2 covers 8 bases. Trimming cost V 2 bases and J 4 bases; bases outside gene matches: 6. This CDR3 region has 16 residues. Germline V lookup: CDR1 LGHNA, CDR2 YSLEER.

This rearrangement joins TRBV7-2 to TRBJ2-3; TRBD2 matches at 10 bases. CDR3 length: 16 residues. Germline lookup yields CDR1 SGHTA and CDR2 FQGNSA. The junction had 9 bases not matched to a gene; V was cut back by 5 bases and J by 4 bases. The CDR3 nucleotides are TGTGCCAGCAGCCCGAGAGTTCTAGCGGGAGCAGATACGCAGTATTTT. It codes for CASSPRVLAGADTQYF.

This clonotype was counted a few times. The chain has TRBV9 and TRBJ2-3, with TRBD1 identical over 7 bases. Germline V CDR1 and CDR2: SGDLS, YYNGEE. With V trimmed by 3 bases and J by 5 bases, 12 bases remained unmatched. The CDR3 totals 16 residues. Written as DNA, the CDR3 is TGTGCCAGCAGCGCATTGACAGGGAATGAGGGAGATACGCAGTATTTT. Translated, it gives CASSALTGNEGDTQYF.